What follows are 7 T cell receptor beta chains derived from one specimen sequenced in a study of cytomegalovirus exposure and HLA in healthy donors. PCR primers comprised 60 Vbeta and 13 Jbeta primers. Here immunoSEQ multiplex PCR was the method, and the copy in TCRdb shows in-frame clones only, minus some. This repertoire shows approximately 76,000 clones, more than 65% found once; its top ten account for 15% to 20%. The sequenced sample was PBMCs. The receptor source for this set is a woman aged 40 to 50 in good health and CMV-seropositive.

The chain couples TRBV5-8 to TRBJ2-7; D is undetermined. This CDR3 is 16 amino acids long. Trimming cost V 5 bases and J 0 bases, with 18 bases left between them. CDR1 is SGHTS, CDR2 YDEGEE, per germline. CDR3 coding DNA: TGTGCCAGCAGTTTTCAGTTCTACGGAGTCTCCTACGAGCAGTACTTC. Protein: CASSFQFYGVSYEQYF.

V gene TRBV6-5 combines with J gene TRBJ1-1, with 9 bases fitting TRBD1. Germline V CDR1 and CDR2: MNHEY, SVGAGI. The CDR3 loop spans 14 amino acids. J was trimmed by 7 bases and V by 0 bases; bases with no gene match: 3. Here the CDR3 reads CASSYSGTGLEAFF. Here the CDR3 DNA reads TGTGCCAGCAGTTACTCCGGGACAGGGCTTGAAGCTTTCTTT.

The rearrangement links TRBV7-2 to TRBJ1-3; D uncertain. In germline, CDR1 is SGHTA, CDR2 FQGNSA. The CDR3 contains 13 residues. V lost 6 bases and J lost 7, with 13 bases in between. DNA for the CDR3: TGTGCCAGCAGTTTGGCCCAGTGGAACACCATATATTTT. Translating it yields CASSLAQWNTIYF.

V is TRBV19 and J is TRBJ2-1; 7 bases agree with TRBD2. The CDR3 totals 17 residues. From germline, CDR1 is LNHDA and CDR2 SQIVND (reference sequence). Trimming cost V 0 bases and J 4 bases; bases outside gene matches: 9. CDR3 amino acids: CASSIDEAGEGYNEQFF. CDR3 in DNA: TGTGCCAGTAGTATAGATGAGGCGGGAGAGGGATACAATGAGCAGTTCTTC. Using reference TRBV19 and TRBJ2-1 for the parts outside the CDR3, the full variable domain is DGGITQSPKYLFRKEGQNVTLSCEQNLNHDAMYWYRQDPGQGLRLIYYSQIVNDFQKGDIAEGYSVSREKKESFPLTVTSAQKNPTAFYLCASSIDEAGEGYNEQFFGPGTRLTVL.

The CDR3 here is CASSLRYEQYF. The CDR3 DNA reads TGTGCCAGCAGCCTTCGTTACGAGCAGTACTTC. The gene calls are TRBV5-8 and TRBJ2-7; D gene unclear. This CDR3 has 11 amino acids. The V end was cut by 4 bases, the J end by 4 bases, with 6 bases between. The germline V gene has CDR1 SGHTS and CDR2 YDEGEE.

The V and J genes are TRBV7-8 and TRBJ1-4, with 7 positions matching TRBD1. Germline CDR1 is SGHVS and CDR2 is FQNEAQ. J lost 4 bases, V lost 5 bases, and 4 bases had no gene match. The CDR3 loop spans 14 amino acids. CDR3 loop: CASSLGQVNEKLFF. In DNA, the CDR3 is TGTGCCAGCAGCCTTGGACAGGTTAATGAAAAACTGTTTTTT. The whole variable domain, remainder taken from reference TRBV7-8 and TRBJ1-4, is GAGVSQSPRYKVAKRGQDVALRCDPISGHVSLFWYQQALGQGPEFLTYFQNEAQLDKSGLPSDRFFAERPEGSVSTLKIQRTQQEDSAVYLCASSLGQVNEKLFFGSGTQLSVL.

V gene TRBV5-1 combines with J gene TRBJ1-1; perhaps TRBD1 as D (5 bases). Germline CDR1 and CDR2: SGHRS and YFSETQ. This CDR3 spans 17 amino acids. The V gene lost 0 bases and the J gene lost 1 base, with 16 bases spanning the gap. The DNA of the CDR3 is TGCGCCAGCAGCTTGGGATGGGCTCCTCAGGGGAACACTGAAGCTTTCTTT. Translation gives CASSLGWAPQGNTEAFF.